This TCR beta chain was retrieved from a study of beta chain features in type 1 diabetes. Overall study results and limits: Patients' naive, central memory and Treg TCRB repertoires seemed closer to one another than those of healthy donors.

The sample holds many counts of this clone. What it binds is unknown. The J segment lost 6 bases and the V segment lost 5 bases, leaving 7 bases of the junction unmatched. The CDR3 spans 14 residues. Germline lookup yields CDR1 ENHRY and CDR2 SYGVKD. Expressed TCRB transcripts were sequenced because the isolated RNA had all been reverse transcribed beforehand. TCRdb's copy holds only in-frame clones and misses some; the assay was immunoSEQ multiplex PCR. Counted here are around 300,000 clones, 13% to 15% occurring once; the ten biggest clones make up about 6.6%. CD45RO/CCR7/CD25/CD127/CD95/CD27 staining was used to isolate CD4+ naive, central memory, regulatory and stem cell-like memory cells by sorting.

Sequenced sample: central memory CD4+ T cells from blood. J is TRBJ2-7 and V is TRBV10-3; TRBD1 agrees at 10 bases. This clonotype was obtained from a man aged 25 to 40 in good health. The CDR3 loop is CAISSGQGIPEQYV. The CDR3 region has the DNA TGTGCCATCAGTTCGGGACAGGGGATCCCCGAGCAGTACGTC.